These 31 T cell receptor beta chains were sequenced from one sample in a study of regulatory T cells in long-lasting Graves disease. The time point here: newly diagnosed GD, antithyroid drugs for less than 3 months. The authors made the TCR library using RNA they extracted from PBMCs. Arm-PCR of CDR3 regions and iRepertoire HTBI primers were the basis on which TCR beta libraries were built. TCRdb reprocessed the multiplex PCR reads via MiXCR and lists one record per CDR3 protein. This sample yields a few hundred thousand distinct CDR3 sequences, of which 15% are seen a single time; over 7% belongs to the top ten. This same sample was also taken into another study, of T cells in Graves' hyperthyroidism and ophthalmopathy.

Sequenced material: peripheral blood mononuclear cells (PBMCs), taken at new diagnosis, from a patient treated with antithyroid drugs. Receptor source: a woman aged 40 to 49 with Graves disease.

The chain couples TRBV4-1 to TRBJ1-2; possibly TRBD1 for D (5 bases). The CDR3 runs 12 residues. CDR1 and CDR2 from the germline V gene are MGHRA and YSYEKL. The germline V and J ends were trimmed by 7 bases and 7 bases, with 13 bases remaining between them. CDR3 residues: CASIPDTGGYTF. DNA of the CDR3: TGCGCCAGCATCCCGGACACGGGTGGCTACACCTTC.

This clonotype was picked up many times. The V gene is TRBV27, the J gene TRBJ2-1; 8 bases map to TRBD2. CDR1 is MNHEY and CDR2 is SMNVEV in the germline V gene (reference sequence). The CDR3 extends over 17 amino acids. Germline trimming cut 4 bases from V and 8 bases from J; bases unmatched to any gene: 16. This CDR3 is CASSSGRSSGILDEQFF. CDR3 nucleotides: TGTGCCAGCAGTTCGGGTAGGAGTAGCGGGATCCTCGATGAGCAGTTCTTC.

This clonotype was detected ten times or more. V usage is TRBV28 and J usage is TRBJ1-5, with no clear D. CDR1 MDHEN and CDR2 SYDVKM come from the germline V gene. The germline V and J ends were trimmed by 5 bases and 4 bases, with 9 bases remaining between them. The CDR3 runs to 13 residues. The CDR3 here is CASSREGNQPQHF. The CDR3 DNA follows: TGTGCCAGCAGTCGCGAGGGAAATCAGCCCCAGCATTTT.

This clonotype was seen ten or more times. CDR3 in DNA: TGTGCCAGCAGCTTAGATTGGGACAGGGAGTACAATGAGCAGTTCTTC. It codes for CASSLDWDREYNEQFF. This chain uses TRBV11-3 with TRBJ2-1; TRBD1 agrees at 9 bases. Germline V lookup: CDR1 SGHNT, CDR2 YENEEA. The CDR3 consists of 16 residues. With 0 bases clipped from V and 4 bases from J, the junction kept 4 bases outside the gene matches. Full variable domain (missing parts from reference TRBV11-3 and TRBJ2-1): EAGVVQSPRYKIIEKKQPVAFWCNPISGHNTLYWYLQNLGQGPELLIRYENEEAVDDSQLPKDRFSAERLKGVDSTLKIQPAELGDSAVYLCASSLDWDREYNEQFFGPGTRLTVL.

This chain uses TRBV28 with TRBJ1-6; D might be TRBD1 (6 bases). The CDR3 is 17 residues long. Per the germline V gene, CDR1 is MDHEN and CDR2 is SYDVKM. V lost 6 bases, J lost 0 bases, and 15 bases lay in between. The CDR3 is CASSRGTGISYNSPLHF. The CDR3 coding sequence is TGTGCCAGCAGCCGCGGAACAGGGATCTCCTATAATTCACCCCTCCACTTT.

This chain links TRBV2 with TRBJ2-5; TRBD1 matches at 12 bases. Germline-derived CDR1 and CDR2 are SNHLY and FYNNEI. The trim removed 8 bases at V and 5 bases at J, leaving 6 bases unmatched. The length of the CDR3 is 14 residues. This CDR3 reads CASHRDRGLETQYF. The CDR3 DNA follows: TGTGCCAGCCACCGGGACAGGGGGCTGGAGACCCAGTACTTC.

The sample holds many counts of this clonotype. The CDR3 is CASSRRLTGGSGNTIYF. Here the CDR3 DNA reads TGTGCCAGCAGCCGAAGACTGACAGGGGGCTCTGGAAACACCATATATTTT. The chain joins TRBV2 to TRBJ1-3, with 9 nucleotides matching TRBD1. The V segment lost 6 bases and the J segment 0 bases; nucleotides outside the gene matches: 9. From germline, CDR1 is SNHLY and CDR2 FYNNEI. This CDR3 region has 17 residues.

Remarks on this clonotype: The junction does not match germline at one end; this may be a read error. The chain joins TRBV5-1 to TRBJ2-2, with D possibly being TRBD1 or TRBD2 (5 bases each). This CDR3 is built from 12 residues. Germline-derived CDR1 and CDR2 are SGHRS and YFSETQ. The CDR3 is CASLEGSGEMFF. Written as DNA, the CDR3 is TGCGCCAGCCTTGAGGGGTCCGGGGAGATGTTTTTT.

This clonotype was seen a few times. The rearrangement joins TRBV28 to TRBJ1-1; D gene ambiguous. This CDR3 region has 15 residues. V lost 6 bases and J 4 bases, leaving 18 bases between the germline ends. The germline V gene has CDR1 MDHEN and CDR2 SYDVKM. CDR3 bases: TGTGCCAGCAGCACCCCTTCGTTGGGAGGCACTGAAGCTTTCTTT. Protein: CASSTPSLGGTEAFF.

The chain uses TRBV9 and TRBJ2-7; 7 nucleotides match TRBD2. The CDR3 consists of 14 residues. The V segment lost 3 bases and the J segment 5 bases; nucleotides outside the gene matches: 8. The germline V gene has CDR1 SGDLS and CDR2 YYNGEE. The CDR3 is CASSASGGANEQYF. CDR3 in DNA: TGTGCCAGCAGCGCTAGCGGTGGTGCGAACGAGCAGTACTTC.

The table lists this clonotype with many counts. The CDR3 loop is CASSFKRGQNSYNEQFF. Here the CDR3 DNA reads TGTGCCAGCAGCTTTAAGCGGGGCCAAAACTCCTACAATGAGCAGTTCTTC. This rearrangement joins TRBV7-2 to TRBJ2-1; TRBD2 matches at 7 bases. V shed 3 bases and J 0 bases; nucleotides not matched to a gene: 8. The CDR3 is made up of 17 amino acids. Germline V gene data show CDR1 as SGHTA and CDR2 as FQGNSA.

Ten or more counts support this clonotype. The rearrangement joins TRBV9 to TRBJ2-3; D possibly matches TRBD1 or TRBD2 (5 bases each). CDR1 is SGDLS, CDR2 YYNGEE, per germline. This CDR3 is 14 amino acids long. V lost 0 bases and J lost 2, with 7 bases in between. Here the CDR3 DNA reads TGTGCCAGCAGCGTAGTGGGGGTCACAGATACGCAGTATTTT. As protein: CASSVVGVTDTQYF.

There are many counts of this clonotype. The chain recombines TRBV20-1 with TRBJ1-4, with TRBD1 as a possible D gene (5 bases). Germline CDR1 is DFQATT and CDR2 is SNEGSKA (reference sequence). V was pared by 4 bases and J by 8 bases, with 17 bases between. The CDR3 totals 14 residues. CDR3 loop: CSAISISGGEKLFF. CDR3 nucleotides: TGCAGTGCTATTTCAATCTCGGGGGGAGAAAAACTGTTTTTT.

This clonotype was seen ten or more times. The CDR3 region has the DNA TGTGCCAGCAGCACCGGGGACAGATCACTAGCTGGGGCCAACGTCCTGACTTTC. Its translation is CASSTGDRSLAGANVLTF. V is TRBV7-8 and J is TRBJ2-6; 7 bases agree with TRBD1. Losses at the gene ends were 5 bases for V and 2 bases for J; bases not matched to a gene: 12. The germline V gene encodes CDR1 SGHVS and CDR2 FQNEAQ. The CDR3 covers 18 residues.

V gene TRBV19 combines with J gene TRBJ1-5; tentatively, D is TRBD1 (6 bases). Trimming removed 9 bases from V and 6 bases from J, with 18 bases in between. The CDR3 is made up of 14 amino acids. CDR1 is LNHDA and CDR2 is SQIVND in the germline V gene (reference sequence). The CDR3 DNA sequence: TGTGCCAGCAGATTAGTGGGGGCGAGTCAGCCCCAGCATTTT. Its translation is CASRLVGASQPQHF.

This clonotype appeared many times. The chain carries TRBV27 and TRBJ2-7; 10 nucleotides align to TRBD2. The V and J ends lost 4 bases and 3 bases, in that order; junction bases with no gene match: 9. The CDR3 runs 16 residues. Germline CDR1 reads MNHEY; CDR2 reads SMNVEV (reference sequence). Here the CDR3 DNA reads TGTGCCAGCAGTTCCGAATCAGCGGGAGGGGACTACGAGCAGTACTTC. Translated: CASSSESAGGDYEQYF.

This clonotype has more than one count but fewer than ten. The V gene is TRBV19, the J gene TRBJ2-2, with D unresolved. Germline lookup yields CDR1 LNHDA and CDR2 SQIVND (reference sequence). The CDR3 is 14 amino acids. Trimming took off 8 bases at V and 4 bases at J, with 14 bases between the two ends. CDR3 DNA sequence: TGTGCCAGTTCACGAGACTTCGCCACCGGGGAGCTGTTTTTT. Its translation is CASSRDFATGELFF.

This clonotype was seen ten or more times. The chain recombines TRBV6-6 with TRBJ2-3; D possibly corresponds to TRBD2 (7 bases). The V and J ends lost 2 bases and 8 bases respectively, with 20 bases between them. CDR1 and CDR2 (germline): MNHNY, SVGAGI (reference sequence). The CDR3 length is 16 residues. The CDR3 sequence is CASSYPSGGALGTQYF. The CDR3 coding sequence is TGTGCCAGCAGTTACCCGAGTGGGGGGGCGCTGGGTACGCAGTATTTT.

This clonotype was recorded a few times. This rearrangement joins TRBV6-1 to TRBJ2-3, with 7 positions matching TRBD1. The CDR3 extends over 12 amino acids. Germline values: CDR1 MNHNS, CDR2 SASEGT. V lost 6 bases to trimming and J lost 7 bases; unmatched junction nucleotides: 4. The CDR3, as DNA: TGTGCCAGCAGAGGGACAGCGAATACGCAGTATTTT. This encodes CASRGTANTQYF.

This clonotype was picked up many times. The chain links TRBV19 to TRBJ1-1, with TRBD1 matching 9 bases. The trim removed 9 bases at V and 1 base at J, leaving 18 bases unmatched. Germline V gene sequence: CDR1 LNHDA, CDR2 SQIVND (reference sequence). The CDR3 is 18 residues long. The CDR3 loop reads CASFHLDRGYSRNTEAFF. In DNA form, the CDR3 reads TGTGCCAGCTTTCACTTAGACAGGGGGTACTCGAGGAACACTGAAGCTTTCTTT.

This clonotype appeared a single time. The CDR3 DNA reads as TGTGCCAGCAGTTTCCCAAGTGAGGGGTCTCGGACCGGGGAGCTGTTTTTT. Its protein product is CASSFPSEGSRTGELFF. The rearrangement links TRBV28 to TRBJ2-2; the D gene could be TRBD1 or TRBD2 (5 bases each). The germline V and J ends were trimmed by 3 bases and 5 bases, with 19 bases remaining between them. Germline V gene data show CDR1 as MDHEN and CDR2 as SYDVKM. This CDR3 is 17 amino acids long. Drawing the rest from reference TRBV28 and TRBJ2-2, the complete variable domain is DVKVTQSSRYLVKRTGEKVFLECVQDMDHENMFWYRQDPGLGLRLIYFSYDVKMKEKGDIPEGYSVSREKKERFSLILESASTNQTSMYLCASSFPSEGSRTGELFFGEGSRLTVL.

J is TRBJ2-3 and V is TRBV20-1; D uncertain. The CDR3 contains 11 residues. V was trimmed by 1 base and J by 5 bases, leaving 4 bases between them. Germline loops: CDR1 DFQATT, CDR2 SNEGSKA (reference sequence). CDR3 amino acids: CSARVGDTQYF. In DNA, the CDR3 is TGCAGTGCTAGAGTTGGAGATACGCAGTATTTT.

This clonotype was found many times. The V call is TRBV29-1, the J call TRBJ2-5, with a possible D match to TRBD2 (6 bases). The CDR3 has 12 amino acids. V shed 5 bases and J shed 4 bases, with 11 bases lying between them. The germline gives CDR1 SQVTM, CDR2 ANQGSEA. Here the CDR3 reads CSVSREVETQYF. CDR3 DNA sequence: TGCAGCGTTTCTAGGGAGGTAGAGACCCAGTACTTC.

The table lists this clonotype with many counts. The CDR3 bases are TGTGCCAGCAGTTCGTCAGTTGGAAACACCATATATTTT. It specifies CASSSSVGNTIYF. The V and J genes are TRBV28 and TRBJ1-3; D gene uncertain. Germline values: CDR1 MDHEN, CDR2 SYDVKM. V lost 4 bases, J lost 3 bases, and 7 bases lay in between. The CDR3 covers 13 residues.

This clonotype was recorded at least ten times. The chain recombines TRBV7-2 with TRBJ1-4; 7 bases line up with TRBD1. The CDR3 consists of 15 residues. The germline gives CDR1 SGHTA, CDR2 FQGNSA. J lost 3 bases, V lost 6 bases, and 7 bases had no gene match. Here the CDR3 DNA reads TGTGCCAGCAGACCAGACAGGGCTGCTAATGAAAAACTGTTTTTT. Protein product: CASRPDRAANEKLFF.

This clonotype has a count of ten or more. V is TRBV28 and J is TRBJ1-1; 7 bases are a match to TRBD1. V was pared by 5 bases and J by 6 bases, with 9 bases of the junction left unmatched. Germline V gene sequence: CDR1 MDHEN, CDR2 SYDVKM. This CDR3 is built from 14 residues. The CDR3 coding sequence is TGTGCCAGCAGTCCACAGGGGAGCCTACCTGAAGCTTTCTTT. Protein: CASSPQGSLPEAFF.

This clonotype was detected only a few times. CDR3 amino acids: CASSFGRRLSGNTIYF. The CDR3 DNA sequence: TGTGCCAGCAGTTTCGGGCGGCGGCTCTCTGGAAACACCATATATTTT. The gene calls are TRBV12-3 or TRBV12-4 and TRBJ1-3; no firm D call. Trimming took off 3 bases at V and 0 bases at J, with 12 bases between the two ends. The CDR3 loop spans 16 amino acids.

There are many counts of this clonotype. DNA for the CDR3: TGTGCCAGCAGTGGAACAGGGGGCGCGACTGAAGCTTTCTTT. Translation gives CASSGTGGATEAFF. The rearrangement joins TRBV2 to TRBJ1-1, with 9 bases that match TRBD1. The ends lost 4 bases at V and 5 bases at J; junction bases unmatched: 5. CDR1 is SNHLY, CDR2 FYNNEI, per germline. The CDR3 consists of 14 residues. Supplemented by reference TRBV2 and TRBJ1-1, the full variable domain reads EPEVTQTPSHQVTQMGQEVILRCVPISNHLYFYWYRQILGQKVEFLVSFYNNEISEKSEIFDDQFSVERPDGSNFTLKIRSTKLEDSAMYFCASSGTGGATEAFFGQGTRLTVV.

This clonotype has more than one count but fewer than ten. The chain is built from TRBV28 and TRBJ2-1; D is possibly TRBD2 (6 bases). Germline CDR1 is MDHEN and CDR2 is SYDVKM. The V gene lost 6 bases and the J gene lost 0 bases, with 15 bases spanning the gap. The CDR3 covers 16 residues. CDR3 in DNA: TGTGCCAGCAGCAGTAGCGGACTGAGCTCCTACAATGAGCAGTTCTTC. It specifies CASSSSGLSSYNEQFF.

This clonotype was found many times. The chain recombines TRBV3-1 with TRBJ1-5; a possible D gene is TRBD1 (6 bases). The CDR3 loop spans 16 amino acids. Germline CDR1 reads LGHDT; CDR2 reads YNNKEL (reference sequence). Trimming pared 0 bases from V and 4 bases from J, leaving 13 bases between. The CDR3 nucleotides are TGTGCCAGCAGCCAAGATCGGCCGGGGGCAAATCAGCCCCAGCATTTT. Residues: CASSQDRPGANQPQHF. The full variable domain, in which reference TRBV3-1 and TRBJ1-5 provide the parts outside the CDR3, is DTAVSQTPKYLVTQMGNDKSIKCEQNLGHDTMYWYKQDSKKFLKIMFSYNNKELIINETVPNRFSPKSPDKAHLNLHINSLELGDSAVYFCASSQDRPGANQPQHFGDGTRLSIL.

The sample holds many counts of this clonotype. This chain links TRBV11-3 with TRBJ2-5; D gene ambiguous. The CDR3 spans 13 residues. CDR1 SGHNT and CDR2 YENEEA come from the germline V gene. Trimming pared 7 bases from V and 4 bases from J, leaving 13 bases between. For the CDR3, the DNA is TGTGCCAGCACGTCCCGGATGGGAGAGACCCAGTACTTC. Residues: CASTSRMGETQYF.